Listed below are T cell receptor beta chains from one sample, sequenced in a study of radiotherapy plus CTLA-4 blockade in lung cancer. Only in-frame clones appear in the TCRdb table, and some are missing; sequencing was by immunoSEQ multiplex PCR. The sample holds approximately 77,000 clones, more than 60% seen once. The material sequenced was peripheral blood, taken from a patient treated with radiotherapy plus ipilimumab. These receptor sequences come from a human donor with non-small cell lung cancer whose response to radiotherapy plus ipilimumab could not be evaluated. Some clones in this sample may be carry-over from other donors' samples. Each CDR3 is given with its conserved first and last residue. The D gene is left open where the match is weak. Some rows mark clone size as missing; the rest say once, few, many or name a class of expanded clone.

d_call: NA
cdr3_length: 15
v_call: TRBV6-1
clone_size: few
j_call: TRBJ2-7
cdr3_nt: TGTGCCAGCAGTGTGAGGACAGAAATCAACTACGAGCAGTACTTC
cdr3_aa: CASSVRTEINYEQYF

d_call: TRBD1
cdr3_length: 14
v_call: TRBV18
clone_size: NA
j_call: TRBJ2-7
cdr3_nt: TGTGCCAGCTCACCGGGACAGGGGGACGCCGAGCAGTACTTC
cdr3_aa: CASSPGQGDAEQYF

d_call: TRBD1
cdr3_length: 14
v_call: TRBV19
clone_size: many
j_call: TRBJ1-1
cdr3_nt: TGTGCCAGTACCCTGACAGGGGGCAACACTGAAGCTTTCTTT
cdr3_aa: CASTLTGGNTEAFF

d_call: NA
cdr3_length: 13
v_call: TRBV19
clone_size: NA
j_call: TRBJ1-2
cdr3_nt: TGTGCCAGTAGTATAACTGGGCTCTATGGCTACACCTTC
cdr3_aa: CASSITGLYGYTF

d_call: TRBD1
cdr3_length: 15
v_call: TRBV28
clone_size: few
j_call: TRBJ1-2
cdr3_nt: TGTGCCAGCAGTTTCCCGACAGGGATTAGTCGAGGCTACACCTTC
cdr3_aa: CASSFPTGISRGYTF

d_call: NA
cdr3_length: 14
v_call: TRBV5-8
clone_size: NA
j_call: TRBJ2-1
cdr3_nt: TGTGCCAGCAGCCTGTTCCCCCCTTACAATGAGCAGTTCTTC
cdr3_aa: CASSLFPPYNEQFF

d_call: TRBD1
cdr3_length: 16
v_call: TRBV27
clone_size: NA
j_call: TRBJ1-1
cdr3_nt: TGTGCCAGCAGTTTCATCTCCGGACAGGTGAACACTGAAGCTTTCTTT
cdr3_aa: CASSFISGQVNTEAFF

d_call: NA
cdr3_length: 13
v_call: TRBV4-1
clone_size: many
j_call: TRBJ2-4
cdr3_nt: TGCGCCAGCAGCCAAGGGGGAGAAAACATTCAGTACTTC
cdr3_aa: CASSQGGENIQYF

d_call: TRBD1
cdr3_length: 15
v_call: TRBV4-3
clone_size: NA
j_call: TRBJ1-2
cdr3_nt: TGCGCCAGCAGCCAATATCCAGGGGGCAACTATGGCTACACCTTC
cdr3_aa: CASSQYPGGNYGYTF

d_call: NA
cdr3_length: 14
v_call: TRBV5-6
clone_size: once
j_call: TRBJ1-1
cdr3_nt: TGTGCCAGCAGCTTGGCCGGAGGGAACACTGAAGCTTTCTTT
cdr3_aa: CASSLAGGNTEAFF

d_call: NA
cdr3_length: 15
v_call: TRBV4-1
clone_size: NA
j_call: TRBJ1-2
cdr3_nt: TGCGCCAGCAGCCAAGATACGAGAATTAACTATGGCTACACCTTC
cdr3_aa: CASSQDTRINYGYTF

d_call: NA
cdr3_length: 14
v_call: TRBV7-2
clone_size: NA
j_call: TRBJ2-5
cdr3_nt: TGTGCCAGCAGCTTTGGGGGCACGGGAGAGACCCAGTACTTC
cdr3_aa: CASSFGGTGETQYF

d_call: TRBD1
cdr3_length: 13
v_call: TRBV6-6
clone_size: NA
j_call: TRBJ2-1
cdr3_nt: TGTGCCAGCAGACTACAGGGGCCCAATGAGCAGTTCTTC
cdr3_aa: CASRLQGPNEQFF

d_call: NA
cdr3_length: 16
v_call: TRBV19
clone_size: NA
j_call: TRBJ1-1
cdr3_nt: TGTGCCAGCAAGATCCGGACCGGGAGGGGGAACACTGAAGCTTTCTTT
cdr3_aa: CASKIRTGRGNTEAFF

d_call: NA
cdr3_length: 14
v_call: TRBV4-3
clone_size: few
j_call: TRBJ1-1
cdr3_nt: TGCGCCAGCAGCCAAGTACAGCTGAACACTGAAGCTTTCTTT
cdr3_aa: CASSQVQLNTEAFF

d_call: TRBD1
cdr3_length: 15
v_call: TRBV4-1
clone_size: once
j_call: TRBJ1-6
cdr3_nt: TGCGCCAGCAGCCCCATGACAGGGGCGGATTCACCCCTCCACTTT
cdr3_aa: CASSPMTGADSPLHF

d_call: TRBD1
cdr3_length: 14
v_call: TRBV5-6
clone_size: NA
j_call: TRBJ2-7
cdr3_nt: TGTGCCAGCACCTCCCCGACAGGGGGAAACGAGCAGTACTTC
cdr3_aa: CASTSPTGGNEQYF

d_call: NA
cdr3_length: 16
v_call: TRBV7-9
clone_size: NA
j_call: TRBJ2-7
cdr3_nt: TGTGCCAGCAGCTTAGTCGTTGGGACATGGTCCTACGAGCAGTACTTC
cdr3_aa: CASSLVVGTWSYEQYF

d_call: TRBD2
cdr3_length: 18
v_call: TRBV18
clone_size: once
j_call: TRBJ2-3
cdr3_nt: TGTGCCAGCTCACCAATGCTAGCGGGGGATACTAGCACAGATACGCAGTATTTT
cdr3_aa: CASSPMLAGDTSTDTQYF

d_call: TRBD1
cdr3_length: 15
v_call: TRBV4-2
clone_size: NA
j_call: TRBJ2-2
cdr3_nt: TGTGCCAGCAGCCAAGATCCAGGGGGCGGCGGGGAGCTGTTTTTT
cdr3_aa: CASSQDPGGGGELFF

d_call: NA
cdr3_length: 14
v_call: TRBV2
clone_size: NA
j_call: TRBJ1-2
cdr3_nt: TGTGCCAGCAGCCTCACGGGGAGTAGCTATGGCTACACCTTC
cdr3_aa: CASSLTGSSYGYTF

d_call: NA
cdr3_length: 9
v_call: TRBV29-1
clone_size: NA
j_call: TRBJ1-1
cdr3_nt: TGCAGCGTTGACAGTGAAGCTTTCTTT
cdr3_aa: CSVDSEAFF

d_call: TRBD2
cdr3_length: 17
v_call: TRBV28
clone_size: NA
j_call: TRBJ2-1
cdr3_nt: TGTGCCAGCAGTTCGGCTAGCGGGGGGAGCTCCTACAATGAGCAGTTCTTC
cdr3_aa: CASSSASGGSSYNEQFF

d_call: TRBD2
cdr3_length: 15
v_call: TRBV27
clone_size: NA
j_call: TRBJ2-1
cdr3_nt: TGTGCCAGCAGGCCTCTTCTAGCGGGGGCCCATGAGCAGTTCTTC
cdr3_aa: CASRPLLAGAHEQFF

d_call: NA
cdr3_length: 13
v_call: TRBV5-1
clone_size: NA
j_call: TRBJ1-6
cdr3_nt: TGCGCCAGCAGCTTGCAAACCGAGTCACCCCTCCACTTT
cdr3_aa: CASSLQTESPLHF

d_call: NA
cdr3_length: 13
v_call: TRBV28
clone_size: NA
j_call: TRBJ2-7
cdr3_nt: TGTGCCAGCATTACAGGGAGCTCCTACGAGCAGTACTTC
cdr3_aa: CASITGSSYEQYF

d_call: NA
cdr3_length: 16
v_call: TRBV9
clone_size: NA
j_call: TRBJ1-5
cdr3_nt: TGTGCCAGCAGCCCCCAGGGCGCGGGGAGCAATCAGCCCCAGCATTTT
cdr3_aa: CASSPQGAGSNQPQHF

d_call: TRBD1
cdr3_length: 18
v_call: TRBV27
clone_size: NA
j_call: TRBJ1-1
cdr3_nt: TGTGCCAGCCTCCGGGGATTCGGGACAGGGAGCGCGAACACTGAAGCTTTCTTT
cdr3_aa: CASLRGFGTGSANTEAFF

d_call: NA
cdr3_length: 15
v_call: TRBV29-1
clone_size: NA
j_call: TRBJ2-3
cdr3_nt: TGCAGCGTTGATAGCCGGGTCACCAGCACAGATACGCAGTATTTT
cdr3_aa: CSVDSRVTSTDTQYF